This TCR beta chain originates from a study of cytomegalovirus exposure and HLA in healthy donors. Regarding the study as a whole: In a later analysis, at a false discovery rate of 0.05, some 15,000 TCR beta sequences were associated with HLA alleles. Accurate HLA-A and HLA-B prediction from TCR beta sequences was reported for most subjects.

Germline CDR1 reads SNHLY; CDR2 reads FYNNEI. V lost 6 bases and J 2 bases, leaving 8 bases between the germline ends. The CDR3 consists of 12 residues. With 60 Vbeta and 13 Jbeta primers, the PCR was carried out. TCRdb's copy holds only in-frame clones and misses some; the assay was immunoSEQ multiplex PCR. Here the sample table reports some 60,000 clones. Remarks on this clone: The antigen remains unidentified.

V and J are TRBV2 and TRBJ2-7; no clear D gene. What was sequenced was PBMCs. This sequence was found in a man aged 25-45 years in good health and CMV-seropositive. CDR3 residues: CASSIDTYEQYF. The CDR3 coding sequence is TGTGCCAGCAGCATAGACACCTACGAGCAGTACTTC.